This T cell receptor (beta chain) was captured by sequencing in a study of technical replicates of blood from four donors. Germline V CDR1 and CDR2: KGHSH, LQKENI. V dropped 6 bases and J dropped 6; count of bases not matched to a gene: 7. The CDR3 sequence is 14 residues long. The method was immunoSEQ multiplex PCR; TCRdb's version includes in-frame clones alone and lacks a portion of them. The sample includes 65,000 to 95,000 clones, roughly 93% of them seen just once. The chain has TRBV18 and TRBJ1-2; TRBD1 agrees at 10 bases. The TCR was taken from a human donor in good health. The source material was T cells isolated from PBMCs. The CDR3 here is CASSSDRGLDGYTF. DNA for the CDR3: TGTGCCAGCTCCTCTGACAGGGGGCTAGATGGCTACACCTTC.